The 29 T cell receptor beta chains in this list originate from one sample, sequenced in a study of cytomegalovirus exposure and HLA in healthy donors. The PCR was carried out with 60 Vbeta primers and 13 Jbeta primers. The table came from immunoSEQ multiplex PCR; TCRdb's copy has only in-frame clones and leaves some out. This sample has fewer than 250,000 clones; around 79% occur once, and the top ten carry about 0.37%. Sequenced input: PBMCs. The receptors were sampled from a male donor in good health and CMV-seropositive.

This chain uses TRBV14 with TRBJ1-2; D gene uncertain. Germline V gene sequence: CDR1 SGHDN, CDR2 FVKESK. Between the trimmed V and J ends, which lost 0 bases and 10 bases, there was a span of 12 bases. This CDR3 is 13 amino acids long. CDR3 bases: TGTGCCAGCAGCCAAGACCGGAGCGGGGACTACACCTTC. Amino acid sequence: CASSQDRSGDYTF.

The rearrangement joins TRBV7-9 to TRBJ1-1, with D possibly TRBD1 on 6 matching bases. The CDR3 sequence is 12 residues long. Deletions cut 3 bases from V and 6 bases from J, with 8 bases between. Germline CDR1 reads SEHNR; CDR2 reads FQNEAQ (reference sequence). CDR3 bases: TGTGCCAGCAGCTTGGACAGCTCTGAAGCTTTCTTT. Amino acids: CASSLDSSEAFF.

This sequence joins TRBV5-8 and TRBJ1-5, with TRBD1 matching over 9 bases. V lost 4 bases to trimming and J lost 11 bases; unmatched junction nucleotides: 10. CDR1 is SGHTS, CDR2 YDEGEE, per germline. The CDR3 has 14 amino acids. The CDR3 coding sequence is TGTGCCAGCAGCAACGGACAGGGGCCCCGGACCCAGCATTTT. Its translation: CASSNGQGPRTQHF.

Comments on this clone: At one of its ends the junction is not consistent with the germline gene, which may arise from a read error. V and J are TRBV20-1 and TRBJ2-7, with D maybe TRBD1 (5 bases). This CDR3 is 11 amino acids long. Germline values: CDR1 DFQATT, CDR2 SNEGSKA (reference sequence). Here the CDR3 reads CSATTGYEQCF. The CDR3 DNA reads TGCAGTGCTACTACAGGCTACGAGCAGTGCTTC.

V usage is TRBV29-1 and J usage is TRBJ2-7; D is unclear. Trimming took 4 bases from V and 2 from J, leaving 15 bases between them. This CDR3 spans 14 amino acids. Germline V gene lookup returns CDR1 SQVTM and CDR2 ANQGSEA. The CDR3 DNA sequence: TGCAGCGTTGTGGATGTGACAAATCCCTACGAGCAGTACTTC. This sequence encodes CSVVDVTNPYEQYF.

This clone was observed a handful of times. This sequence joins TRBV14 and TRBJ1-1, with D unclear. Germline V lookup: CDR1 SGHDN, CDR2 FVKESK. The CDR3 runs 15 residues. The V end lost 2 bases, the J end lost 4 bases, and 14 bases lay between the germline ends. CDR3 loop: CASSQPSALGTEAFF. The CDR3 DNA sequence: TGTGCCAGCAGCCAACCCTCGGCCCTAGGCACTGAAGCTTTCTTT.

J is TRBJ2-1 and V is TRBV5-1, with TRBD2 matching 9 bases. The length of the CDR3 is 15 residues. Germline trimming cut 3 bases from V and 5 bases from J; bases unmatched to any gene: 6. The germline V gene has CDR1 SGHRS and CDR2 YFSETQ. In DNA form, the CDR3 reads TGCGCCAGCAGCTCTCTGGCTAGCGGGGACAATGAGCAGTTCTTC. As protein: CASSSLASGDNEQFF. The full variable domain, in which reference TRBV5-1 and TRBJ2-1 provide the parts outside the CDR3, is KAGVTQTPRYLIKTRGQQVTLSCSPISGHRSVSWYQQTPGQGLQFLFEYFSETQRNKGNFPGRFSGRQFSNSRSEMNVSTLELGDSALYLCASSSLASGDNEQFFGPGTRLTVL.

V is TRBV27 and J is TRBJ2-7, with D tentatively TRBD2 (5 bases). Trimming cost V 2 bases and J 1 base, with 18 bases left between them. The length of the CDR3 is 17 residues. CDR1 MNHEY and CDR2 SMNVEV come from the germline V gene (reference sequence). Here the CDR3 DNA reads TGTGCCAGCAGTTTAAGAGATCCCACTAGAGGGTCCTACGAGCAGTACTTC. It specifies CASSLRDPTRGSYEQYF.

Remarks on this clone: Other DNA sequences in the same sample also yield this CDR3. This rearrangement joins TRBV28 to TRBJ2-7; D not certain. V lost 5 bases and J lost 1, with 3 bases in between. This CDR3 region has 11 residues. CDR1 is MDHEN, CDR2 SYDVKM, per germline. The CDR3 loop is CASSTSYEQYF. The DNA of the CDR3 is TGTGCCAGCAGTACTTCCTACGAGCAGTACTTC.

V and J are TRBV18 and TRBJ1-2, with D maybe TRBD1 (6 bases). V lost 1 base, J lost 6 bases, and 15 bases lay in between. Germline assignment: CDR1 KGHSH and CDR2 LQKENI. The CDR3 runs 15 residues. The CDR3 is CASSPLLNRENGYTF. Written as DNA, the CDR3 is TGTGCCAGCTCACCACTGCTAAACAGGGAAAATGGCTACACCTTC.

V gene TRBV7-8 combines with J gene TRBJ2-5; 7 bases are shared with TRBD1. Germline CDR1 and CDR2: SGHVS and FQNEAQ. The CDR3 loop spans 16 amino acids. V lost 5 bases to trimming and J lost 1 base; unmatched junction nucleotides: 10. CDR3 sequence: CASSPRRDSRQETQYF. The CDR3 coding sequence is TGTGCCAGCAGCCCTCGAAGGGACAGCCGCCAAGAGACCCAGTACTTC.

V usage is TRBV10-3 and J usage is TRBJ1-5; 7 bases align to TRBD1. The trim removed 0 bases at V and 7 bases at J, leaving 6 bases unmatched. Germline CDR1 reads ENHRY; CDR2 reads SYGVKD. This CDR3 is 15 amino acids long. The CDR3 bases are TGTGCCATCAGTGAGTCGAAGGGGGCCGTGCAGCCCCAGCATTTT. It codes for CAISESKGAVQPQHF.

This clone has a single count. The rearrangement uses TRBV5-6 and TRBJ1-1, with D possibly TRBD1 on 6 matching bases. Germline CDR1 SGHDT, CDR2 YYEEEE. The CDR3 is 15 amino acids. The V end lost 4 bases, the J end lost 0 bases, and 13 bases lay between the germline ends. Here the CDR3 reads CASSPETGLNTEAFF. CDR3 nucleotide sequence: TGTGCCAGCAGCCCCGAGACAGGTTTGAACACTGAAGCTTTCTTT.

This sequence joins TRBV9 and TRBJ2-6; D call uncertain. V lost 0 bases to trimming and J lost 0 bases, with 10 bases between them. The length of the CDR3 is 17 residues. Looked up from germline, CDR1 is SGDLS and CDR2 is YYNGEE. The CDR3 DNA follows: TGTGCCAGCAGCGTAGGAGCCCTTTTCTCTGGGGCCAACGTCCTGACTTTC. Its translation: CASSVGALFSGANVLTF.

The chain carries TRBV19 and TRBJ1-6; D gene unclear. This CDR3 comprises 14 residues. V lost 10 bases to trimming and J lost 6 bases, with 16 bases between them. Germline CDR1 is LNHDA and CDR2 is SQIVND (reference sequence). The CDR3 region has the DNA TGTGCCACCGTGGGAGACGCATTTAATTCACCCCTCCACTTT. Translation: CATVGDAFNSPLHF.

This clone appeared a few times. The chain links TRBV5-1 to TRBJ2-5; no clear D gene. The CDR3 consists of 13 residues. Trimming removed 2 bases at V and 0 bases at J, with 5 bases between. From germline, CDR1 is SGHRS and CDR2 YFSETQ. CDR3 in amino acids: CASSFGDQETQYF. The CDR3 coding sequence is TGCGCCAGCAGCTTTGGAGACCAAGAGACCCAGTACTTC.

The chain has TRBV7-3 and TRBJ2-3, with 7 nucleotides matching TRBD2. Trimming cost V 5 bases and J 1 base; bases outside gene matches: 9. The CDR3 totals 16 residues. Germline CDR1 SGHTA, CDR2 FQGTGA. This CDR3 is CASSQLAFGGTDTQYF. The CDR3 DNA reads as TGTGCCAGCAGCCAACTAGCGTTTGGGGGCACAGATACGCAGTATTTT.

The chain carries TRBV6-5 and TRBJ2-7, with D maybe TRBD1 (5 bases). This CDR3 spans 15 amino acids. Per the germline V gene, CDR1 is MNHEY and CDR2 is SVGAGI. V shed 5 bases and J shed 0 bases, with 14 bases lying between them. As DNA, the CDR3 is TGTGCCAGCAGTCCCGACGGTAGGGGCTCCTACGAGCAGTACTTC. Translating it yields CASSPDGRGSYEQYF.

This CDR3 is CASSVATYGWPTSGGDNEQFF. The CDR3 bases are TGTGCCAGCAGCGTAGCTACGTACGGATGGCCTACTAGCGGGGGGGACAATGAGCAGTTCTTC. The chain carries TRBV9 and TRBJ2-1; 13 nucleotides align to TRBD2. J lost 5 bases, V lost 0 bases, and 17 bases had no gene match. CDR3 size: 21 residues. CDR1 and CDR2 from the germline V gene are SGDLS and YYNGEE.

This chain connects TRBV7-9 to TRBJ1-1, with 9 bases fitting TRBD1. This CDR3 region has 12 residues. CDR1 is SEHNR and CDR2 is FQNEAQ in the germline V gene (reference sequence). The CDR3 sequence: CSARQGETEAFF. CDR3 DNA sequence: TGTTCCGCCAGACAGGGGGAGACTGAAGCTTTCTTT. Supplemented by reference TRBV7-9 and TRBJ1-1, the full variable domain reads DTGVSQNPRHKITKRGQNVTFRCDPISEHNRLYWYRQTLGQGPEFLTYFQNEAQLEKSRLLSDRFSAERPKGSFSTLEIQRTEQGDSAMYLCSARQGETEAFFGQGTRLTVV.

The CDR3 sequence: CASSVGASGGMNNEQFF. CDR3 sequence (DNA): TGTGCCAGCAGCGTAGGAGCTAGCGGGGGTATGAACAATGAGCAGTTCTTC. V and J are TRBV9 and TRBJ2-1; 10 nucleotides agree with TRBD2. CDR3 length: 17 residues. CDR1 is SGDLS and CDR2 is YYNGEE in the germline V gene. The junction had 8 bases not matched to a gene; V was cut back by 0 bases and J by 5 bases.

This chain links TRBV10-3 with TRBJ2-3; 14 nucleotides line up with TRBD2. The junction had 3 bases not matched to a gene; V was cut back by 5 bases and J by 5 bases. The CDR3 is 15 amino acids. Germline V CDR1 and CDR2: ENHRY, SYGVKD. The DNA for the CDR3 is TGTGCCATCAGTAGGGGACTAGCGGGAGAAGATACGCAGTATTTT. It specifies CAISRGLAGEDTQYF.

This clone appeared a few times. This chain connects TRBV28 to TRBJ1-2; 8 bases line up with TRBD1. The CDR3 loop spans 16 amino acids. Germline values: CDR1 MDHEN, CDR2 SYDVKM. Trimming cost V 5 bases and J 0 bases; bases outside gene matches: 8. Here the CDR3 DNA reads TGTGCCAGCAGTGCGGGGACAGGACTAGCTAACTATGGCTACACCTTC. It codes for CASSAGTGLANYGYTF.

The chain combines TRBV4-2 with TRBJ2-5; 7 positions agree with TRBD2. Germline loops: CDR1 LGHNA, CDR2 YNFKEQ. Trimming removed 4 bases from V and 3 bases from J; junction bases left unmatched: 8. The CDR3 loop spans 15 amino acids. The CDR3 DNA is TGTGCCAGCAGCCCTCTAGCGGACAACAAAGAGACCCAGTACTTC. Residues: CASSPLADNKETQYF.

Only one count was recorded for this clone. The chain carries TRBV6-5 and TRBJ2-7, with D perhaps TRBD1 (5 bases). Germline CDR1 is MNHEY and CDR2 is SVGAGI. V lost 4 bases to trimming and J lost 0 bases, with 7 bases between them. This CDR3 is 13 amino acids long. In DNA form, the CDR3 reads TGTGCCAGCAGTTTGACAGCCTCCTACGAGCAGTACTTC. It encodes CASSLTASYEQYF.

This clone was detected once. The rearrangement uses TRBV4-3 and TRBJ2-7; a possible D gene is TRBD1 (5 bases). This CDR3 has 15 amino acids. Germline loops: CDR1 LGHNA, CDR2 YSLEER. The V and J ends lost 2 bases and 5 bases respectively, with 16 bases between them. The CDR3 bases are TGCGCCAGCAGCCAATGGTCGGCAGGGCCACACGAGCAGTACTTC. Translation: CASSQWSAGPHEQYF.

The DNA for the CDR3 is TGTGCCAGCATCGGAGGGCGCTATGGCTACACCTTC. Translating it yields CASIGGRYGYTF. J is TRBJ1-2 and V is TRBV6-6, with D unclear. CDR1 is MNHNY, CDR2 SVGAGI, per germline (reference sequence). Trimming stripped 7 bases from V and 4 bases from J, with 10 bases between. This CDR3 spans 12 amino acids.

The genes are TRBV27 and TRBJ2-2; no reliable D call. Germline V gene data show CDR1 as MNHEY and CDR2 as SMNVEV (reference sequence). The CDR3 extends over 13 amino acids. V lost 4 bases to trimming and J lost 5 bases, with 8 bases between them. In DNA form, the CDR3 reads TGTGCCAGCAGTTATTCGAGGACCGGGGAGCTGTTTTTT. Residues: CASSYSRTGELFF.

This chain connects TRBV27 to TRBJ1-6; TRBD1 matches at 7 bases. This CDR3 has 15 amino acids. The germline V gene has CDR1 MNHEY and CDR2 SMNVEV (reference sequence). The V gene end was trimmed by 6 bases and the J gene end by 6 bases; junction bases not matched to a gene: 8. The CDR3 region is CASSLSGGLNSPLHF. The CDR3 bases are TGTGCCAGCAGCCTCTCAGGGGGGCTTAATTCACCCCTCCACTTT.